What follows are 29 T cell receptor beta chains derived from one specimen sequenced in a study of radiation and T cells in renal cell carcinoma. This sample's time point: blood 4 weeks post-SBRT, at nephrectomy. The treatment here: 15 Gy SBRT to primary tumor, nephrectomy 4 weeks later. Libraries were prepared by immunoSEQ multiplex PCR; TCRdb keeps only in-frame clonotypes and omits some of them. This table has just under 150,000 clones, around nine tenths appearing once. The material was blood, obtained from a patient whose treatment included radiotherapy and nephrectomy. The receptor set was obtained from a woman between 45 and 60 years old with renal cell carcinoma.

The rearrangement uses TRBV5-8 and TRBJ2-1; 11 nucleotides agree with TRBD2. There are 15 residues in the CDR3. The trim removed 4 bases at V and 5 bases at J, leaving 5 bases unmatched. Germline CDR1 and CDR2: SGHTS and YDEGEE. This CDR3 reads CASSLGLAVNNEQFF. For the CDR3, the DNA is TGTGCCAGCAGCCTGGGACTAGCGGTAAACAATGAGCAGTTCTTC.

The rearrangement links TRBV7-2 to TRBJ2-1, with 7 bases that match TRBD1. CDR1 SGHTA and CDR2 FQGNSA come from the germline V gene. V lost 4 bases to trimming and J lost 2 bases; unmatched junction nucleotides: 5. This CDR3 is built from 15 residues. For the CDR3, the DNA is TGTGCCAGCAGCTCGGACAGGAGTACCTACAATGAGCAGTTCTTC. Its protein is CASSSDRSTYNEQFF.

The genes are TRBV19 and TRBJ2-7; TRBD1 agrees at 7 bases. The J segment lost 3 bases and the V segment lost 1 base, leaving 3 bases of the junction unmatched. The CDR3 is 14 residues long. The germline V gene encodes CDR1 LNHDA and CDR2 SQIVND (reference sequence). The CDR3 nucleotides are TGTGCCAGTAGTATAGCAGGGGGTGGCTACGAGCAGTACTTC. Encoded protein: CASSIAGGGYEQYF.

V is TRBV10-1 and J is TRBJ2-2; no clear D gene. The germline V gene has CDR1 WNHNN and CDR2 SYGVQD (reference sequence). The V gene lost 4 bases and the J gene lost 0 bases, with 12 bases spanning the gap. The CDR3 has 16 amino acids. The CDR3 bases are TGCGCCAGCAGTGGCGGCGGCTATGCGAACACCGGGGAGCTGTTTTTT. Protein sequence: CASSGGGYANTGELFF.

The rearrangement joins TRBV28 to TRBJ1-4, with 8 bases matching TRBD1. CDR1 is MDHEN, CDR2 SYDVKM, per germline. Germline trimming cut 6 bases from V and 2 bases from J; bases unmatched to any gene: 5. There are 15 residues in the CDR3. The CDR3 region has the DNA TGTGCCAGCAGGGACAGGGTACGCACTAATGAAAAACTGTTTTTT. Translating gives CASRDRVRTNEKLFF.

This rearrangement joins TRBV5-4 to TRBJ2-5; D call uncertain. V gave up 1 base and J gave up 5 bases, with 9 bases separating them. The CDR3 loop spans 13 amino acids. Germline V gene sequence: CDR1 SGHNT, CDR2 YYREEE (reference sequence). CDR3 protein: CASSLYAVETQYF. The CDR3 DNA follows: TGTGCCAGCAGCTTGTATGCCGTCGAGACCCAGTACTTC.

This clone was counted once. The J gene is TRBJ1-3, the V gene TRBV5-1, with 9 bases matching TRBD1. CDR3 length: 16 amino acids. Losses at the gene ends were 0 bases for V and 2 bases for J; bases not matched to a gene: 3. Germline CDR1 reads SGHRS; CDR2 reads YFSETQ. DNA of the CDR3: TGCGCCAGCAGCTTGGGGACAGGGGATGCTGGAAACACCATATATTTT. It translates to CASSLGTGDAGNTIYF.

V gene TRBV18 combines with J gene TRBJ2-6; D is possibly TRBD1 (5 bases). V lost 2 bases and J 0 bases, leaving 14 bases between the germline ends. Per the germline V gene, CDR1 is KGHSH and CDR2 is LQKENI. The length of the CDR3 is 18 residues. DNA for the CDR3: TGTGCCAGCTCACCATCGAGGTTAGGGGCCTCTGGGGCCAACGTCCTGACTTTC. As protein: CASSPSRLGASGANVLTF.

The CDR3 loop is CASSFGPYGYTF. In nucleotides, the CDR3 is TGTGCCAGCAGTTTCGGGCCCTATGGCTACACCTTC. This chain uses TRBV6-5 with TRBJ1-2; D is undetermined. The ends were cut back, 4 bases at V and 4 bases at J, with 7 bases in the middle. Germline lookup yields CDR1 MNHEY and CDR2 SVGAGI. The CDR3 covers 12 residues.

The chain is built from TRBV7-2 and TRBJ1-4; 9 positions agree with TRBD1. Germline-derived CDR1 and CDR2 are SGHTA and FQGNSA. Trimming at V came to 5 bases and at J to 7 bases, leaving 11 bases not matched to a gene. CDR3 length: 16 residues. The chain's CDR3 is CASSPHPPTGGEKLFF. In DNA form, the CDR3 reads TGTGCCAGCAGCCCGCATCCGCCGACAGGGGGTGAAAAACTGTTTTTT.

The chain recombines TRBV6-1 with TRBJ2-1, with D possibly matching TRBD1 (5 bases). V gave up 4 bases and J gave up 10 bases, with 11 bases separating them. The CDR3 has 12 amino acids. Germline CDR1 reads MNHNS; CDR2 reads SASEGT. CDR3 loop: CASSARTREQFF. CDR3 bases: TGTGCCAGCAGTGCCCGGACACGGGAGCAGTTCTTC.

The chain employs TRBV13 and TRBJ2-1; 9 positions match TRBD2. Per germline, CDR1 PRHDT and CDR2 FYEKMQ (reference sequence). The CDR3 has 16 amino acids. With 0 bases clipped from V and 3 bases from J, the junction kept 3 bases outside the gene matches. The chain's CDR3 is CASSLGLAGLYNEQFF. The CDR3 DNA reads as TGTGCCAGCAGCTTAGGGCTAGCGGGACTCTACAATGAGCAGTTCTTC.

This clone was seen only a few times. The chain has TRBV18 and TRBJ1-1; D is unclear. Looked up from germline, CDR1 is KGHSH and CDR2 is LQKENI. The length of the CDR3 is 12 residues. Trimming took 0 bases from V and 6 from J, leaving 5 bases between them. For the CDR3, the DNA is TGTGCCAGCTCACCACCTAGAGCTGAAGCTTTCTTT. As protein: CASSPPRAEAFF.

This clone was observed a handful of times. This chain uses TRBV5-4 with TRBJ2-5; 11 nucleotides agree with TRBD2. The J segment lost 1 base and the V segment lost 0 bases, leaving 2 bases of the junction unmatched. CDR3 length: 16 residues. Germline CDR1 is SGHNT and CDR2 is YYREEE (reference sequence). In DNA form, the CDR3 reads TGTGCCAGCAGCTTGGAACTAGCGGGGGCCCAAGAGACCCAGTACTTC. Encoded protein: CASSLELAGAQETQYF.

This rearrangement joins TRBV5-4 to TRBJ2-3; 7 bases agree with TRBD2. V lost 0 bases and J lost 6; bases outside the gene matches: 7. This CDR3 has 15 residues. Germline V gives CDR1 SGHNT, CDR2 YYREEE (reference sequence). CDR3 sequence reads: CASSLGSGVQDTQYF. The CDR3 DNA reads TGTGCCAGCAGCTTGGGCAGCGGGGTTCAGGATACGCAGTATTTT.

This chain links TRBV5-6 with TRBJ2-1; 10 nucleotides agree with TRBD2. With V trimmed by 4 bases and J by 8 bases, 15 bases remained unmatched. Germline V lookup: CDR1 SGHDT, CDR2 YYEEEE. The CDR3 covers 17 residues. The CDR3 DNA reads TGTGCCAGCAGCCCCTCCGGGGGAAGCGGGGGGGCCGATGAGCAGTTCTTC. Its translation: CASSPSGGSGGADEQFF.

The rearrangement joins TRBV11-2 to TRBJ2-5, with 7 bases identical to TRBD2. CDR1 and CDR2 (germline): SGHAT, FQNNGV. V gave up 5 bases and J gave up 6 bases; unmatched junction bases: 9. The CDR3 runs to 14 residues. CDR3 in DNA: TGTGCCAGCAGCGGCTGGCGGGGGTACCAGACCCAGTACTTC. It translates to CASSGWRGYQTQYF.

J is TRBJ1-5 and V is TRBV6-5, with 8 positions matching TRBD1. V was clipped by 6 bases and J by 2 bases; unmatched bases: 6. The germline CDR1 and CDR2 sequences are MNHEY and SVGAGI. The CDR3 extends over 15 amino acids. This chain's CDR3 is CASRTGAGGNQPQHF. The CDR3, as DNA: TGTGCCAGCAGGACAGGGGCGGGGGGCAATCAGCCCCAGCATTTT.

This chain joins TRBV10-3 and TRBJ1-2; TRBD1 matches 7 bases. In germline, CDR1 is ENHRY, CDR2 SYGVKD. The junction had 7 bases not matched to a gene; V was cut back by 6 bases and J by 6 bases. The CDR3 length is 13 residues. CDR3 amino acids: CAIRTTGRHGYTF. The CDR3 nucleotides read TGTGCCATCAGGACGACAGGGAGACATGGCTACACCTTC.

CDR3: CASSGFAPTPGQYF. DNA for the CDR3: TGTGCCAGCAGTGGGTTCGCCCCCACCCCAGGGCAGTATTTT. The V call is TRBV28, the J call TRBJ2-3; D unclear. Trimming took off 5 bases at V and 11 bases at J, with 20 bases between the two ends. The CDR3 is made up of 14 amino acids. The germline V gene has CDR1 MDHEN and CDR2 SYDVKM.

This clone occurred once. The rearrangement links TRBV11-2 to TRBJ2-5; D possibly uses TRBD1 or TRBD2 (5 bases each). CDR1 and CDR2 (germline): SGHAT, FQNNGV. The CDR3 covers 15 residues. Trimming removed 8 bases from V and 5 bases from J, with 21 bases in between. The CDR3: CASLRTGQGRETQYF. CDR3 DNA: TGTGCCAGCCTTCGCACGGGGCAGGGTCGCGAGACCCAGTACTTC.

J is TRBJ2-7 and V is TRBV7-8; 7 positions agree with TRBD1. Germline V gives CDR1 SGHVS, CDR2 FQNEAQ. After removal of 5 bases from V and 7 bases from J, the junction contained 11 bases not matched to a gene. The CDR3 runs to 14 residues. The CDR3 sequence is CASSRNDRVGEQYF. In DNA form, the CDR3 reads TGTGCCAGCAGCCGGAACGACAGGGTAGGAGAGCAGTACTTC.

The rearrangement uses TRBV10-3 and TRBJ2-3; no firm D call. Trimming took off 2 bases at V and 3 bases at J, with 9 bases between the two ends. The CDR3 is made up of 14 amino acids. The germline CDR1 and CDR2 sequences are ENHRY and SYGVKD. Here the CDR3 DNA reads TGTGCCATCAGTGAGCTGCTACAAACAGATACGCAGTATTTT. Translating gives CAISELLQTDTQYF.

The chain recombines TRBV7-2 with TRBJ2-3, with D tentatively TRBD1 (6 bases). Germline values: CDR1 SGHTA, CDR2 FQGNSA. The germline V and J ends were trimmed by 4 bases and 0 bases, with 14 bases remaining between them. The CDR3 covers 16 residues. CDR3 in DNA: TGTGCCAGCAGCTCCTGGACAGCCAGTAGCACAGATACGCAGTATTTT. Protein product: CASSSWTASSTDTQYF.

This sequence joins TRBV18 and TRBJ1-5; a possible D gene is TRBD1 (6 bases). V shed 2 bases and J shed 3 bases, with 8 bases lying between them. There are 14 residues in the CDR3. Germline V CDR1 and CDR2: KGHSH, LQKENI. The CDR3 loop is CASSPGQTNQPQHF. As DNA, the CDR3 is TGTGCCAGCTCACCAGGACAGACCAATCAGCCCCAGCATTTT.

The chain combines TRBV15 with TRBJ1-5; D ambiguous. From germline, CDR1 is LNHNV and CDR2 YYDKDF (reference sequence). The length of the CDR3 is 11 residues. V was shortened by 9 bases and J by 6 bases, with 9 bases between the two germline ends. The CDR3 DNA reads TGTGCCACGTCGATCGTTCAGCCCCAGCATTTT. Protein: CATSIVQPQHF.

V is TRBV19 and J is TRBJ1-1; D call uncertain. The ends were cut back, 2 bases at V and 0 bases at J, with 13 bases in the middle. The CDR3 has 16 amino acids. Germline CDR1 is LNHDA and CDR2 is SQIVND (reference sequence). The CDR3, as DNA: TGTGCCAGTAGTATAATCGGGCTGGGCATGAACACTGAAGCTTTCTTT. Protein: CASSIIGLGMNTEAFF. Full variable domain (outside the CDR3, taken from reference TRBV19 and TRBJ1-1): DGGITQSPKYLFRKEGQNVTLSCEQNLNHDAMYWYRQDPGQGLRLIYYSQIVNDFQKGDIAEGYSVSREKKESFPLTVTSAQKNPTAFYLCASSIIGLGMNTEAFFGQGTRLTVV.

V is TRBV7-3 and J is TRBJ2-1; possible D gene TRBD2, 5 bases. The V gene's germline CDR1 is SGHTA and CDR2 FQGTGA. Trimming took 5 bases from V and 1 from J, leaving 12 bases between them. This CDR3 region has 15 residues. CDR3 region: CASSIDGSSYNEQFF. The CDR3, as DNA: TGTGCCAGCAGCATAGATGGGAGTTCCTACAATGAGCAGTTCTTC.

The V and J genes are TRBV28 and TRBJ1-5; D is possibly TRBD1 (6 bases). CDR1 is MDHEN and CDR2 is SYDVKM in the germline V gene. The V end lost 8 bases, the J end lost 1 base, and 15 bases lay between the germline ends. This CDR3 is built from 15 residues. The CDR3 nucleotides read TGTGCCAGCGTGGTCGCAGGGGTGAGCAATCAGCCCCAGCATTTT. This gives the protein CASVVAGVSNQPQHF. Based on the CDR3 plus reference TRBV28 and TRBJ1-5, the full variable domain is DVKVTQSSRYLVKRTGEKVFLECVQDMDHENMFWYRQDPGLGLRLIYFSYDVKMKEKGDIPEGYSVSREKKERFSLILESASTNQTSMYLCASVVAGVSNQPQHFGDGTRLSIL.